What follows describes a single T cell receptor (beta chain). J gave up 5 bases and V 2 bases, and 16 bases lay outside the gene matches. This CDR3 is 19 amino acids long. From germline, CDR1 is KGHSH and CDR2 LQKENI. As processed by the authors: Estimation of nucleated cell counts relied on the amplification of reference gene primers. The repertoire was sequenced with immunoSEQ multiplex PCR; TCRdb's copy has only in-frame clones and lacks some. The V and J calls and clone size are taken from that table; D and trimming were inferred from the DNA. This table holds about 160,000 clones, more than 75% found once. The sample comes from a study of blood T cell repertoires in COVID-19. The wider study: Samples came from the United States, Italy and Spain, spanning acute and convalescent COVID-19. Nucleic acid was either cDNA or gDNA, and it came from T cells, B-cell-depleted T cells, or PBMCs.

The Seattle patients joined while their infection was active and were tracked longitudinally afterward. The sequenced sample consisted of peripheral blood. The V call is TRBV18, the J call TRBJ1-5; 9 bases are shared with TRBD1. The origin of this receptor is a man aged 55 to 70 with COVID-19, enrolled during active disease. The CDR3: CASSPIAASRQGDDQPQHF. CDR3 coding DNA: TGTGCCAGCTCACCAATAGCTGCCTCGCGACAGGGGGATGATCAGCCCCAGCATTTT.